The present entry profiles one T cell receptor (beta chain) with its context. Its target is not known. The data belong to a study of lymphopenia after photon versus proton radiotherapy. The CDR3 has 14 amino acids. V lost 2 bases, J lost 7 bases, and 12 bases lay in between. Germline CDR1 is SEHNR and CDR2 is FQNEAQ (reference sequence). This table comes from immunoSEQ multiplex PCR, and its TCRdb copy is limited to in-frame clones, with some not included. In the table there are 89,000 or so clones, approximately 82% of which are singletons. Whole-study results and caveats: Oligoclonal CD8+ Temra expansion after nadir drove photon patients' diversity drop. Photon-treated patients lost naive T cells and TCR diversity; proton-treated stayed stable.

This specimen consisted of peripheral blood, obtained from a patient treated with proton-based radiotherapy. This chain connects TRBV7-9 to TRBJ2-1; D remains unclear. The sequence derives from a man aged 55 to 70 with pancreatic cancer. CDR3 nucleotides: TGTGCCAGCAGCTTAATTGGTCTGAAGAATGAGCAGTTCTTC. Translated: CASSLIGLKNEQFF.